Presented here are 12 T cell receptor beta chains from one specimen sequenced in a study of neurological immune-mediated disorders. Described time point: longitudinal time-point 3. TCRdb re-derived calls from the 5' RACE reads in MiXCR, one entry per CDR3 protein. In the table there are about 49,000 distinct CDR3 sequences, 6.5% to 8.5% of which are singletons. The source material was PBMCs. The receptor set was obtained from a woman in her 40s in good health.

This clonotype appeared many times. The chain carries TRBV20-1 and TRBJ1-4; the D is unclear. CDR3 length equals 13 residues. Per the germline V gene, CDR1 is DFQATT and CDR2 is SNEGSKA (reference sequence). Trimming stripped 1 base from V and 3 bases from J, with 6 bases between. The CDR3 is CSARAGSNEKLFF. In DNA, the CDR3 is TGCAGTGCTAGAGCGGGGTCTAATGAAAAACTGTTTTTT.

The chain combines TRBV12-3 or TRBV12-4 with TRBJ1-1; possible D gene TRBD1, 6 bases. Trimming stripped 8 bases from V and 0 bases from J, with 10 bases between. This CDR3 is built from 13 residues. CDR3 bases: TGTGCCAGCCCGACAGGTTTGAACACTGAAGCTTTCTTT. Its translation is CASPTGLNTEAFF.

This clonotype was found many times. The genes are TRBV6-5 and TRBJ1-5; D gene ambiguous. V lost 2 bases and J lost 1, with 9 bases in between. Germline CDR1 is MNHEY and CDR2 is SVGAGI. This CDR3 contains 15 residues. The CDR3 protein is CASSYDRRSNQPQHF. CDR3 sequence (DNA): TGTGCCAGCAGTTACGATCGGAGGAGCAATCAGCCCCAGCATTTT.

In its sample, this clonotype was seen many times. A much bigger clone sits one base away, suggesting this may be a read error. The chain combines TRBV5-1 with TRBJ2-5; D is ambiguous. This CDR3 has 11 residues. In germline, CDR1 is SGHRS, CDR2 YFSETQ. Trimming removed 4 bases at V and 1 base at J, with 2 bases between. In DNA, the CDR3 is TGCGCCAGCAGCACCCAAGAGACCCAGTACTTC. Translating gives CASSTQETQYF.

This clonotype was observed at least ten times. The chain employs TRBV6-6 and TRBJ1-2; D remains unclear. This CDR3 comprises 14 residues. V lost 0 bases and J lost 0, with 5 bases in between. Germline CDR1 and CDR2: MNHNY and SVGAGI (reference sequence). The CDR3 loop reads CASSYSQANYGYTF. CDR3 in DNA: TGTGCCAGCAGTTACTCTCAAGCTAACTATGGCTACACCTTC.

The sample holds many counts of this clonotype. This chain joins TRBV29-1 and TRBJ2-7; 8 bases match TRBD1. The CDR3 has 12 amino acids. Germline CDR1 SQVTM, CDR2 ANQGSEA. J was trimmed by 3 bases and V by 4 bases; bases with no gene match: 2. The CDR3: CSVGGTGYEQYF. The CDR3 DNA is TGCAGCGTTGGGGGGACAGGCTACGAGCAGTACTTC.

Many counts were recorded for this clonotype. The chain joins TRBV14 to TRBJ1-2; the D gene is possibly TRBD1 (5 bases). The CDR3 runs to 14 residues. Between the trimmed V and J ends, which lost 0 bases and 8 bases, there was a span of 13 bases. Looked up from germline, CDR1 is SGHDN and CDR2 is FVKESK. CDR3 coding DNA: TGTGCCAGCAGCCAAGATTCCTGGGACTGGGGCTACACCTTC. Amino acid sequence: CASSQDSWDWGYTF.

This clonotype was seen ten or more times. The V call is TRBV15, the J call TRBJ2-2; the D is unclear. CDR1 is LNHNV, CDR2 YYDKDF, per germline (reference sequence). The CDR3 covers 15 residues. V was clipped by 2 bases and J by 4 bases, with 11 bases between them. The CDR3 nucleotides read TGTGCCACCAGCAGACTCCTGACACCCACCGGGGAGCTGTTTTTT. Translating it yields CATSRLLTPTGELFF.

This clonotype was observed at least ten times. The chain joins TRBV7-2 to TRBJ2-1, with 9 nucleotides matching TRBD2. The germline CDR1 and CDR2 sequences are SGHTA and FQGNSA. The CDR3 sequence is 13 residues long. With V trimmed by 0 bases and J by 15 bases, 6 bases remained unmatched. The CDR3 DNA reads TGTGCCAGCAGCTTAGCTACTAGCGGGCGGCGGTTCTTC. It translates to CASSLATSGRRFF. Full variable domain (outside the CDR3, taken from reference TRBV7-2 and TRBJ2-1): GAGVSQSPSNKVTEKGKDVELRCDPISGHTALYWYRQSLGQGLEFLIYFQGNSAPDKSGLPSDRFSAERTGGSVSTLTIQRTQQEDSAVYLCASSLATSGRRFFGPGTRLTVL.

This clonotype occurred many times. This CDR3 reads CASSFALNTEAFF. CDR3 in DNA: TGCGCCAGCAGCTTTGCCTTGAACACTGAAGCTTTCTTT. V usage is TRBV5-1 and J usage is TRBJ1-1; no clear D gene. The germline gives CDR1 SGHRS, CDR2 YFSETQ. V was shortened by 2 bases and J by 0 bases, with 5 bases between the two germline ends. The CDR3 runs 13 residues. The variable domain in full, with the rest retrieved from reference TRBV5-1 and TRBJ1-1, is KAGVTQTPRYLIKTRGQQVTLSCSPISGHRSVSWYQQTPGQGLQFLFEYFSETQRNKGNFPGRFSGRQFSNSRSEMNVSTLELGDSALYLCASSFALNTEAFFGQGTRLTVV.

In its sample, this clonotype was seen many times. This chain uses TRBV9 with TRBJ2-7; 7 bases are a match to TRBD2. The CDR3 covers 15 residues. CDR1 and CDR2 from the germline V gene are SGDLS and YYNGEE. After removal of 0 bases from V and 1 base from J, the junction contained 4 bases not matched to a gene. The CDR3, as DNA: TGTGCCAGCAGCGTAGCAGAGGGAGGGTCCTACGAGCAGTACTTC. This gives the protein CASSVAEGGSYEQYF.

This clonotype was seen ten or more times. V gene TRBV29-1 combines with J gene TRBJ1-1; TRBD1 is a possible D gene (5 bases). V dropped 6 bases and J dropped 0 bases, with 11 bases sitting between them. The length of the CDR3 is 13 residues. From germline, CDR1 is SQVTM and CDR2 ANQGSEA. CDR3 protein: CSVAQGLNTEAFF. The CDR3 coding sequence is TGCAGCGTCGCGCAGGGCCTGAACACTGAAGCTTTCTTT.